A selection of T cell receptor beta chains follows, all from one sample in a study of shared clonotypes between healthy human individuals. Sequencing used immunoSEQ multiplex PCR; TCRdb keeps in-frame clones, though not all of them. The sample holds around 510,000 clones; 90% to 97% are singletons and the top ten take about 0.059%. The sequenced material came from naive CD4+ T cells sorted from blood. The receptors were sampled from a woman aged 30 to 39 in good health. The CDR3 runs from the conserved cysteine through the conserved F or W. A D gene is named only where the DNA matches it firmly. Expanded clones get a size class; other rows say once, few or many, or leave the size out.

few	TRBJ1-1	-	TRBV9	TGTGCCAGCAGCGTAGAACCGGGGAACACTGAAGCTTTCTTT	CASSVEPGNTEAFF
-	TRBJ1-1	TRBD1	TRBV11-2	TGTGCCAGCAGCTACGCAACCGGGACAGGGAACACTGAAGCTTTCTTT	CASSYATGTGNTEAFF
-	TRBJ1-3	-	TRBV4-1	TGCGCCAGCAGCCCGCGCGGGCAGAGCTCTGGAAACACCATATATTTT	CASSPRGQSSGNTIYF
-	TRBJ1-4	-	TRBV7-9	TGTGCCAGCAGCTCGACCCCGGGAGTTGAAAAACTGTTTTTT	CASSSTPGVEKLFF
-	TRBJ2-4	-	TRBV19	TGTGCCAGTAGTATAACCGGGACCATAGCCAAAAACATTCAGTACTTC	CASSITGTIAKNIQYF
-	TRBJ1-5	-	TRBV2	TGTGCCAGCAGTGAGACAGCCGGGGGACAGCCCCAGCATTTT	CASSETAGGQPQHF
-	TRBJ2-7	TRBD1	TRBV13	TGTGCCAGCAGCAGACAGGGAGATCCCGCCTACGAGCAGTACTTC	CASSRQGDPAYEQYF
-	TRBJ1-3	-	TRBV27	TGTGCCAGCAGCTGGGGGCAAGGAAACACCATATATTTT	CASSWGQGNTIYF
-	TRBJ2-7	TRBD2	TRBV6-5	TGTGCCAGCAGTTACGTAGCGGGCCTCTCCGAGCAGTACTTC	CASSYVAGLSEQYF
-	TRBJ2-7	TRBD2	TRBV27	TGTGCCAGCAGCACAAAGCGGGAGAAAGTCCACGAGCAGTACTTC	CASSTKREKVHEQYF
-	TRBJ2-7	-	TRBV11-2	TGTGCCAGCAGCCGAAATTATTTAGTTTACGAGCAGTACTTC	CASSRNYLVYEQYF
few	TRBJ2-7	TRBD1	TRBV30	TGTGCCTGGACCCGACAGGGTGGGTACGAGCAGTACTTC	CAWTRQGGYEQYF
-	TRBJ2-2	TRBD2	TRBV5-1	TGCGCCAGCAGCCGAATTAGCGGGGGTGCCCCCCCCGGGGAGCTGTTTTTT	CASSRISGGAPPGELFF